The sequence of this T cell receptor beta chain was determined in a study of cytomegalovirus exposure and HLA in healthy donors. PCR employed 60 Vbeta and 13 Jbeta primers. The table came from immunoSEQ multiplex PCR; TCRdb's copy has only in-frame clones and leaves some out. The repertoire holds about 90,000 clones, about 62% seen once, with about 3.8% in the top ten. Notes on the study in general: Researchers reported that a few CMV-associated chains were confirmed in vitro as CMV antigen-specific. Investigators reported approximately 170 TCR beta chains as tied to cytomegalovirus. Sequencing probably produced one cluster of sequence variants that were highly shared. Clonal expansion was found to be greater in HLA-associated TCR beta chains than in equally common others in a later analysis.

On this clone: Its target is unknown.

The sequence was obtained from a man aged 25-40 years in good health and CMV-seronegative. The specimen sequenced was PBMCs.

The chain's CDR3 is CASSLGWFGRRTDTQYF. The DNA for the CDR3 is TGTGCCAGCAGCTTAGGCTGGTTCGGGAGAAGGACAGATACGCAGTATTTT. The chain recombines TRBV7-2 with TRBJ2-3; tentatively, D is TRBD2 (6 bases). The CDR3 extends over 17 amino acids. The ends were cut back, 1 base at V and 3 bases at J, with 17 bases in the middle. Germline values: CDR1 SGHTA, CDR2 FQGNSA. Full variable domain (missing parts from reference TRBV7-2 and TRBJ2-3): GAGVSQSPSNKVTEKGKDVELRCDPISGHTALYWYRQSLGQGLEFLIYFQGNSAPDKSGLPSDRFSAERTGGSVSTLTIQRTQQEDSAVYLCASSLGWFGRRTDTQYFGPGTRLTVL.